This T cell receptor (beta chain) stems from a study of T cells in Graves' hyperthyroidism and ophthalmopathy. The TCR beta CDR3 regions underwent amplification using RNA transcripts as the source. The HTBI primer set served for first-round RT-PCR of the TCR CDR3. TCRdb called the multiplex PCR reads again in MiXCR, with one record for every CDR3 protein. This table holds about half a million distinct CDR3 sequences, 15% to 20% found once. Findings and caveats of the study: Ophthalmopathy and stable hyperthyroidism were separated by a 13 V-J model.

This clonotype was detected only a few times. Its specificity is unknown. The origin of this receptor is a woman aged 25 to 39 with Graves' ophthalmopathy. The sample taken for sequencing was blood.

In nucleotides, the CDR3 is TGCAGCGTAACAGGGCTAGCCAAAAACATTCAGTACTTC. Translation: CSVTGLAKNIQYF. V gene TRBV29-1 combines with J gene TRBJ2-4, with D perhaps matching TRBD1 (6 bases). The CDR3 extends over 13 amino acids. V was trimmed by 6 bases and J by 0 bases, leaving 9 bases between them. CDR1 SQVTM and CDR2 ANQGSEA come from the germline V gene.